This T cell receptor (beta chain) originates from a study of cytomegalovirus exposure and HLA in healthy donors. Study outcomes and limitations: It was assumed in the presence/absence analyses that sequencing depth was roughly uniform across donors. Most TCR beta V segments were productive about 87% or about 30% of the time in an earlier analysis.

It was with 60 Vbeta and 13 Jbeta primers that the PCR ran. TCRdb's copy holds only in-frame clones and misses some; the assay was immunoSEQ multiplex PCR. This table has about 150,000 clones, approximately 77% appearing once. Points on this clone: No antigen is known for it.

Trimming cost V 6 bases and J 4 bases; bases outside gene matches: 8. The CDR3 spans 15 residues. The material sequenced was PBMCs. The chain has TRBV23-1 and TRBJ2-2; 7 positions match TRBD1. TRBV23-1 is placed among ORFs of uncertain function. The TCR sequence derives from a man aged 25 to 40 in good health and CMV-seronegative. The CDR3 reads CASRGDRVGTGELFF. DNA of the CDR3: TGCGCCAGCAGGGGTGACAGGGTGGGCACCGGGGAGCTGTTTTTT.